The 28 T cell receptor beta chains presented below share a single source sample, sequenced in a study of control samples from healthy donors and cancer patients. Assay: immunoSEQ multiplex PCR; the TCRdb copy retains only in-frame clones and omits some. In the table there are under 30,000 clones, 70% to 90% of which are singletons. The sequenced sample was formalin-fixed, paraffin-embedded tissue. These receptors all stem from a female donor with melanoma.

V and J are TRBV2 and TRBJ2-7; D call uncertain. The CDR3 has 10 amino acids. Germline assignment: CDR1 SNHLY and CDR2 FYNNEI. V was shortened by 6 bases and J by 3 bases, with 3 bases between the two germline ends. Here the CDR3 DNA reads TGTGCCAGCAGAGACTACGAGCAGTACTTC. Its translation: CASRDYEQYF. The full variable domain, in which reference TRBV2 and TRBJ2-7 provide the parts outside the CDR3, is EPEVTQTPSHQVTQMGQEVILRCVPISNHLYFYWYRQILGQKVEFLVSFYNNEISEKSEIFDDQFSVERPDGSNFTLKIRSTKLEDSAMYFCASRDYEQYFGPGTRLTVT.

This chain connects TRBV30 to TRBJ1-1; D is uncertain. Germline lookup yields CDR1 GTSNPN and CDR2 SVGIG (reference sequence). The CDR3 contains 14 residues. Trimming pared 2 bases from V and 11 bases from J, leaving 21 bases between. CDR3 DNA: TGTGCCTGGAGTCCTCCCCCGGGAGGTACTCGGGCTTTCTTT. Its protein product is CAWSPPPGGTRAFF. The whole variable domain, filled in from reference TRBV30 and TRBJ1-1, reads SQTIHQWPATLVQPVGSPLSLECTVEGTSNPNLYWYRQAAGRGLQLLFYSVGIGQISSEVPQNLSASRPQDRQFILSSKKLLLSDSGFYLCAWSPPPGGTRAFFGQGTRLTVV.

The chain uses TRBV18 and TRBJ2-6, with D tentatively TRBD2 (5 bases). V lost 2 bases, J lost 0 bases, and 8 bases lay in between. The CDR3 has 16 residues. Germline loops: CDR1 KGHSH, CDR2 LQKENI. This CDR3 reads CASSPGSRSGANVLTF. The CDR3 DNA sequence: TGTGCCAGCTCACCAGGGAGCCGCTCTGGGGCCAACGTCCTGACTTTC.

The CDR3 loop reads CASSSSPTRGNEQFF. DNA for the CDR3: TGTGCCAGCAGCTCTTCCCCGACTCGGGGAAATGAGCAGTTCTTC. The rearrangement joins TRBV5-6 to TRBJ2-1; TRBD2 might be the D (5 bases). This CDR3 contains 15 residues. The V end was cut by 3 bases, the J end by 7 bases, with 17 bases between. Germline V gene lookup returns CDR1 SGHDT and CDR2 YYEEEE.

The chain combines TRBV27 with TRBJ2-1; 8 bases are a match to TRBD1. This CDR3 region has 17 residues. The V gene's germline CDR1 is MNHEY and CDR2 SMNVEV (reference sequence). V trimming: 8 bases; J trimming: 10 bases; junction bases outside the gene matches: 22. Here the CDR3 reads CASGGTAWQGASAEQFF. The DNA for the CDR3 is TGTGCCAGCGGGGGAACTGCGTGGCAGGGGGCTAGTGCGGAGCAGTTCTTC.

Relative to its sample, this clone is medium-sized (0.01 to 0.1%). The chain links TRBV7-9 to TRBJ2-7, with D tentatively TRBD1 or TRBD2 (6 bases each). Trimming pared 1 base from V and 9 bases from J, leaving 10 bases between. CDR3 length: 12 residues. In germline, CDR1 is SEHNR, CDR2 FQNEAQ (reference sequence). The CDR3 DNA reads TGTGCCAGCAGCTTAGGGGGGGCCGGGCAGTACTTC. Amino acids: CASSLGGAGQYF.

This clone turned up a few times. This sequence joins TRBV7-3 and TRBJ2-1; 8 nucleotides match TRBD1. The CDR3 sequence is 15 residues long. Germline-derived CDR1 and CDR2 are SGHTA and FQGTGA. V dropped 2 bases and J dropped 2; count of bases not matched to a gene: 2. CDR3 DNA sequence: TGTGCCAGCAGCTTAGACAGGGGACCCTACAATGAGCAGTTCTTC. Amino acids: CASSLDRGPYNEQFF.

The chain is built from TRBV5-4 and TRBJ1-2; no firm D call. The CDR3 length is 14 residues. The V gene's germline CDR1 is SGHNT and CDR2 YYREEE (reference sequence). V was cut by 4 bases and J by 0 bases, with 10 bases left in between. For the CDR3, the DNA is TGTGCCAGCAGCCTCGGCGGGACTAACTATGGCTACACCTTC. Its protein is CASSLGGTNYGYTF.

The CDR3 region is CSGGGSETQYF. The CDR3 nucleotides are TGCAGTGGCGGGGGAAGCGAGACCCAGTACTTC. The chain recombines TRBV20-1 with TRBJ2-5; 7 bases match TRBD2. The germline V gene encodes CDR1 DFQATT and CDR2 SNEGSKA (reference sequence). This CDR3 region has 11 residues. J lost 5 bases, V lost 7 bases, and 4 bases had no gene match.

The chain has TRBV4-1 and TRBJ2-1; no reliable D call. The V end lost 4 bases, the J end lost 4 bases, and 8 bases lay between the germline ends. The CDR3 runs 13 residues. CDR1 and CDR2 (germline): MGHRA, YSYEKL. Here the CDR3 reads CASSLERYNEQFF. Written as DNA, the CDR3 is TGCGCCAGCAGCCTAGAGAGATACAATGAGCAGTTCTTC.

V gene TRBV5-1 combines with J gene TRBJ2-2, with 7 bases identical to TRBD2. V lost 5 bases, J lost 0 bases, and 1 base stayed unmatched. The CDR3 covers 14 residues. Germline lookup yields CDR1 SGHRS and CDR2 YFSETQ. The CDR3 DNA reads as TGCGCCAGCAGGGGGGGGACGAACACCGGGGAGCTGTTTTTT. Translating gives CASRGGTNTGELFF.

The V gene is TRBV28, the J gene TRBJ2-6, with D perhaps matching TRBD2 (5 bases). Trimming stripped 3 bases from V and 4 bases from J, with 13 bases between. This CDR3 is built from 16 residues. Germline lookup yields CDR1 MDHEN and CDR2 SYDVKM. CDR3 in amino acids: CASSFLRGSGANVLTF. Written as DNA, the CDR3 is TGTGCCAGCAGTTTTCTCCGGGGATCCGGGGCCAACGTCCTGACTTTC. Variable domain in full (rest from reference TRBV28 and TRBJ2-6): DVKVTQSSRYLVKRTGEKVFLECVQDMDHENMFWYRQDPGLGLRLIYFSYDVKMKEKGDIPEGYSVSREKKERFSLILESASTNQTSMYLCASSFLRGSGANVLTFGAGSRLTVL.

This clone was counted once. V gene TRBV6-5 combines with J gene TRBJ1-5, with 7 bases fitting TRBD1. Trimming removed 8 bases from V and 3 bases from J; junction bases left unmatched: 4. The CDR3 extends over 13 amino acids. Per the germline V gene, CDR1 is MNHEY and CDR2 is SVGAGI. The CDR3 loop is CASADRDNQPQHF. DNA for the CDR3: TGTGCCAGCGCTGACAGGGACAATCAGCCCCAGCATTTT.

The chain employs TRBV7-2 and TRBJ2-1, with D possibly matching TRBD2 (6 bases). CDR3 length: 16 amino acids. The ends were cut back, 1 base at V and 2 bases at J, with 12 bases in the middle. Germline loops: CDR1 SGHTA, CDR2 FQGNSA. The CDR3 nucleotides read TGTGCCAGCAGCTTAGGGGTTACGGGAGCCTACAATGAGCAGTTCTTC. It codes for CASSLGVTGAYNEQFF.

The chain carries TRBV27 and TRBJ2-3, with no clear D. Per germline, CDR1 MNHEY and CDR2 SMNVEV (reference sequence). The CDR3 length is 15 residues. The V end was cut by 0 bases, the J end by 2 bases, with 9 bases between. Here the CDR3 DNA reads TGTGCCAGCAGTTTATCATGGGGTTTCACAGATACGCAGTATTTT. It yields the protein CASSLSWGFTDTQYF.

V and J are TRBV18 and TRBJ2-1; 11 bases align to TRBD2. Trimming cost V 0 bases and J 12 bases; bases outside gene matches: 4. Per germline, CDR1 KGHSH and CDR2 LQKENI. This CDR3 spans 14 amino acids. CDR3 in amino acids: CASSPPSGRAGQFF. The CDR3 DNA reads TGTGCCAGCTCACCACCTAGCGGGAGGGCCGGGCAGTTCTTC.

This clone was found once. The chain joins TRBV5-1 to TRBJ2-1; 8 bases are shared with TRBD2. Per germline, CDR1 SGHRS and CDR2 YFSETQ. V lost 0 bases to trimming and J lost 0 bases; unmatched junction nucleotides: 11. The CDR3 runs to 19 residues. The CDR3 DNA follows: TGCGCCAGCAGCTTGGGATGGCTAGCGGGTCAAAGCTCCTACAATGAGCAGTTCTTC. Amino acid sequence: CASSLGWLAGQSSYNEQFF. Full variable domain (rest looked up from reference TRBV5-1 and TRBJ2-1): KAGVTQTPRYLIKTRGQQVTLSCSPISGHRSVSWYQQTPGQGLQFLFEYFSETQRNKGNFPGRFSGRQFSNSRSEMNVSTLELGDSALYLCASSLGWLAGQSSYNEQFFGPGTRLTVL.

This sequence joins TRBV15 and TRBJ1-5; D ambiguous. The CDR3 spans 15 residues. Germline-derived CDR1 and CDR2 are LNHNV and YYDKDF (reference sequence). Trimming stripped 0 bases from V and 3 bases from J, with 9 bases between. The CDR3 is CATSRDPGSNQPQHF. CDR3 DNA: TGTGCCACCAGCAGAGACCCGGGTTCCAATCAGCCCCAGCATTTT.

V usage is TRBV7-6 and J usage is TRBJ1-1; weak D call: TRBD1 (5 bases). V gave up 1 base and J gave up 1 base, with 10 bases separating them. Germline V gives CDR1 SGHVS, CDR2 FNYEAQ. This CDR3 contains 15 residues. The CDR3 reads CASSLGRGGNTEAFF. The CDR3 region has the DNA TGTGCCAGCAGCTTAGGACGGGGCGGGAACACTGAAGCTTTCTTT.

The gene calls are TRBV19 and TRBJ1-5, with D possibly being TRBD1 (6 bases). This CDR3 contains 18 residues. The germline gives CDR1 LNHDA, CDR2 SQIVND (reference sequence). The V end was cut by 2 bases, the J end by 4 bases, with 21 bases between. This chain's CDR3 is CASSINVVGAQGNQPQHF. The DNA of the CDR3 is TGTGCCAGTAGTATAAATGTCGTGGGGGCCCAGGGGAATCAGCCCCAGCATTTT.

The chain couples TRBV12-3 or TRBV12-4 to TRBJ1-1, with TRBD1 identical over 8 bases. V shed 8 bases and J 4 bases; nucleotides not matched to a gene: 3. The CDR3 runs 12 residues. The CDR3 coding sequence is TGTGCCAGCCTTACAGGGGGCACTGAAGCTTTCTTT. This translates into CASLTGGTEAFF.

This clone has a single count. V usage is TRBV24-1 and J usage is TRBJ2-5, with 8 bases aligning to TRBD2. The CDR3 totals 15 residues. The junction had 10 bases not matched to a gene; V was cut back by 6 bases and J by 5 bases. The germline V gene encodes CDR1 KGHDR and CDR2 SFDVKD. The CDR3 DNA follows: TGTGCCACCAGTCCATACCCTAGCGGGCTGGAGACCCAGTACTTC. It encodes CATSPYPSGLETQYF.

The genes are TRBV7-9 and TRBJ2-3, with 7 bases matching TRBD2. The V gene end was trimmed by 5 bases and the J gene end by 4 bases; junction bases not matched to a gene: 15. CDR3 size: 17 residues. Germline CDR1 SEHNR, CDR2 FQNEAQ (reference sequence). The CDR3 region is CASSPDPGLVGADTQYF. For the CDR3, the DNA is TGTGCCAGCAGCCCAGATCCCGGACTAGTGGGAGCAGATACGCAGTATTTT.

A word on this clone: This may come from a read error, since a much larger clone is one base off. The sample carries other DNA sequences with the same CDR3. V and J are TRBV10-2 and TRBJ2-2; D not certain. In germline, CDR1 is WSHSY, CDR2 SAAADI. The CDR3 sequence is 12 residues long. The DNA for the CDR3 is TGCGCTAGTCATCAGAACACCGGGGAGCTGTTTTTT. This codes for CASHQNTGELFF.

This clone was recorded a few times. The chain employs TRBV19 and TRBJ1-5; D may be TRBD1 (5 bases). Per germline, CDR1 LNHDA and CDR2 SQIVND (reference sequence). V shed 3 bases and J shed 5 bases, with 11 bases lying between them. CDR3 size: 14 residues. Written as DNA, the CDR3 is TGTGCCAGTAGTATTCTCGACAGCCATCAGCCCCAGCATTTT. Amino acid sequence: CASSILDSHQPQHF.

V and J are TRBV7-9 and TRBJ1-3; 7 nucleotides align to TRBD1. V shed 5 bases, J shed 6 bases, and the junction held 7 bases outside the gene matches. Germline lookup yields CDR1 SEHNR and CDR2 FQNEAQ (reference sequence). CDR3 length: 14 amino acids. The CDR3 sequence: CASSPTGRENTIYF. The CDR3 nucleotides are TGTGCCAGCAGCCCGACAGGGAGGGAAAACACCATATATTTT. The whole variable domain, remainder taken from reference TRBV7-9 and TRBJ1-3, is DTGVSQNPRHKITKRGQNVTFRCDPISEHNRLYWYRQTLGQGPEFLTYFQNEAQLEKSRLLSDRFSAERPKGSFSTLEIQRTEQGDSAMYLCASSPTGRENTIYFGEGSWLTVV.

V gene TRBV29-1 combines with J gene TRBJ2-3, with TRBD1 matching over 7 bases. The CDR3 spans 13 residues. J gave up 5 bases and V 1 base, and 3 bases lay outside the gene matches. Germline V CDR1 and CDR2: SQVTM, ANQGSEA. The CDR3 spells CSVEGGQRDTQYF. DNA for the CDR3: TGCAGCGTTGAAGGGGGACAGAGAGATACGCAGTATTTT.

Only a few counts were recorded for this clone. The chain uses TRBV14 and TRBJ1-1, with 7 bases matching TRBD1. This CDR3 spans 13 amino acids. V was clipped by 4 bases and J by 5 bases; unmatched bases: 4. The germline gives CDR1 SGHDN, CDR2 FVKESK. CDR3 sequence reads: CASSRQGLTEAFF. The DNA of the CDR3 is TGTGCCAGCAGCCGACAGGGTTTGACTGAAGCTTTCTTT.